A selection of T cell receptor beta chains follows, all from one sample in a study of cytomegalovirus exposure and HLA in healthy donors. Profiled with immunoSEQ multiplex PCR; TCRdb holds only in-frame clones, not every one. The sample gives roughly 100,000 clones, over 60% of which show up once; about 6% is in the top ten. Sequencing was done on a sample of PBMCs. The origin of the receptors is a boy between 10 and 17 years old in good health and CMV-seropositive. Both conserved end residues are part of each CDR3. Rows give clone size only sometimes, using once, few, many, or a class for an expanded clone.

few	TRBV5-6	TRBJ2-3	CASSLRREGLLIRTDTQYF
.	TRBV11-2	TRBJ2-7	CASSPFIGGGYEQYF
.	TRBV7-2	TRBJ2-5	CASSLDWGLQETQYF
.	TRBV4-1	TRBJ2-7	CASSLRQDRGAYEQYF
.	TRBV14	TRBJ1-1	CASSQTNTEAFF
.	TRBV15	TRBJ2-2	CATSRDGGSTGELFF
.	TRBV6-5	TRBJ1-6	CASRQSGDSPLNF
.	TRBV7-2	TRBJ2-7	CASSLISAAAYEQYF
.	TRBV7-9	TRBJ1-1	CASSLGQGAEAFF
few	TRBV30	TRBJ2-7	CAWSTWTGMTYEQYF
.	TRBV7-3	TRBJ2-1	CASSFGTSGTNEQFF
.	TRBV6-1	TRBJ2-1	CASSRGWGSYNEQFF
.	TRBV4-3	TRBJ2-2	CASSQVAGVGTGTGELFF
.	TRBV27	TRBJ1-6	CASTREGHYNSPLHF
.	TRBV15	TRBJ1-1	CATSWDRGSEAFF
.	TRBV25-1	TRBJ1-5	CASSESDGAQHF
.	TRBV9	TRBJ2-7	CASSGEGTSGGSSYEQYF
few	TRBV5-6	TRBJ1-2	CASSRGTGFYGYTF
.	TRBV20-1	TRBJ2-3	CSARGTDTQYF
few	TRBV15	TRBJ1-5	CATSRAWADSNQPQHF
.	TRBV30	.	CAWSDNKYEQYF
few	TRBV18	TRBJ1-1	CASAPGQQFEAFF
.	TRBV4-2	TRBJ2-1	CASSQGIGGGNPLDEQFF
.	TRBV27	TRBJ2-7	CASSSRPWDNYEQYF
.	TRBV23-1	TRBJ2-7	CASTPRGATYEQYF
once	TRBV14	TRBJ2-1	CASTQSGGSNYNEQFF
once	TRBV4-1	TRBJ1-1	CASSQGRDMNTEAFF
.	TRBV2	TRBJ2-7	CASSVRRTYEQYF
.	TRBV13	TRBJ2-7	CASSLYSYEQYF
few	TRBV6-1	TRBJ2-2	CASSEAYSLAGELFF
.	TRBV28	TRBJ2-1	CASSLGGGNNEQFF
.	TRBV19	TRBJ1-5	CASSIFAPRTGQSLNQPQHF
.	TRBV19	TRBJ2-3	CASSIRDLRPSTDTQYF
.	TRBV10-3	TRBJ2-1	CAISEFDNRQFF
.	TRBV15	TRBJ2-7	CATSTGGTGDYEQYF
.	TRBV6-5	TRBJ1-2	CASREEVSNGYTF
.	TRBV2	TRBJ2-7	CASRGVSYEQYF
few	TRBV4-1	TRBJ2-3	CASSQPRRGDTQYF
.	TRBV25-1	TRBJ1-4	CASSESRGTGEKLFF
.	TRBV10-3	TRBJ1-6	CAIRGTLDNSPLHF
few	TRBV30	TRBJ2-3	CAWSALSGQGDTQYF
.	TRBV9	TRBJ2-5	CASNSGTVQETQYF
.	TRBV5-6	TRBJ2-3	CASSQSSGRVDPDTQYF
.	TRBV30	TRBJ1-3	CAWSGTKPGLGYTIYF
.	TRBV4-2	TRBJ1-1	CASSQQRVNTEAFF
.	TRBV5-1	TRBJ2-5	CASSLEELGQGETQYF
.	TRBV11-2	TRBJ2-7	CASSNTGGPVEQYF
.	TRBV6-5	TRBJ2-7	CASGLRKAGEQYF
.	TRBV30	TRBJ2-3	CAWSPRGRGTDTQYF
few	TRBV6-1	TRBJ1-6	CASSEKPGQGSSPLHF
.	TRBV7-6	TRBJ2-5	CASSFGVGETQYF
.	TRBV6-1	TRBJ2-7	CASTGQVSYEQYF
.	TRBV9	TRBJ1-1	CASSDGLQGLDTEAFF
.	TRBV7-8	TRBJ2-7	CASSVTSAHYEQYF
once	TRBV6-1	TRBJ1-6	CASSEVISRDSPLHF
few	TRBV27	TRBJ2-7	CASSLASGGYEQYF
few	TRBV4-2	TRBJ1-6	CASSQASGGSSYNSPLHF